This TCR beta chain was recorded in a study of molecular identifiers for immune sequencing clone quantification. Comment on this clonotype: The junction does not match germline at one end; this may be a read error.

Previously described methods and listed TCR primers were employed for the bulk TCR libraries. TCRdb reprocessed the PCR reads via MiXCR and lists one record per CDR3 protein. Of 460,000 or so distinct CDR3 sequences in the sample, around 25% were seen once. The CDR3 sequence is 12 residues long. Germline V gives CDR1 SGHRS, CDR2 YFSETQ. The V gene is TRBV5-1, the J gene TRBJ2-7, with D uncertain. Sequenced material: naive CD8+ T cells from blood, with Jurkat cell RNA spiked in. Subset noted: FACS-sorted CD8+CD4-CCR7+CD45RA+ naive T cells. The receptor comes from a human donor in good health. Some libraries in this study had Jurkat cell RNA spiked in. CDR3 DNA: TGCGCCAGCAGCCCAACTGGCTACGAGCGGTACTTC. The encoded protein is CASSPTGYERYF.